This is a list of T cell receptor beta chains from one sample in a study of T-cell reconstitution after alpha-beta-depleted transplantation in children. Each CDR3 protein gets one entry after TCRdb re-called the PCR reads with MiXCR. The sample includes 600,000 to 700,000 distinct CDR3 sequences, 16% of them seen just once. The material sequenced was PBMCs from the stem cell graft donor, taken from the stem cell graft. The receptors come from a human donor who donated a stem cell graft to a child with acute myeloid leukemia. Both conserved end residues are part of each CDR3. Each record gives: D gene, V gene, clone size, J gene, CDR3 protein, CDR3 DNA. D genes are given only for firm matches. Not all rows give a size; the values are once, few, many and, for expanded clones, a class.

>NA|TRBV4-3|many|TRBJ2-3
CASSQGLPGDTQYF
TGCGCCAGCAGCCAAGGATTACCGGGGGATACGCAGTATTTT
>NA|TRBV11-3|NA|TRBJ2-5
CASSFPFPPETQYF
TGTGCCAGCAGTTTCCCCTTTCCCCCGGAGACCCAGTACTTC
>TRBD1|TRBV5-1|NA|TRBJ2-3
CASSFDRGGTDTQYF
TGCGCCAGCAGCTTCGACAGGGGGGGGACAGATACGCAGTATTTT
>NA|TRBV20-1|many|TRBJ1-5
CSARALAGELNSNQPQHF
TGCAGTGCTAGAGCCCTTGCAGGGGAACTGAATAGCAATCAGCCCCAGCATTTT
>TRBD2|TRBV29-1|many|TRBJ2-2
CSVPSGENTGELFF
TGCAGCGTTCCTAGCGGGGAAAACACCGGGGAGCTGTTTTTT
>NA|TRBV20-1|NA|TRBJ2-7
CSAREYRASYEQYF
TGCAGTGCTAGAGAGTATAGGGCGTCCTACGAGCAGTACTTC
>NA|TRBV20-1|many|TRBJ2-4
CSARDGRGLTKHIQYF
TGCAGTGCTAGAGATGGTAGGGGACTTACGAAGCACATTCAGTACTTC
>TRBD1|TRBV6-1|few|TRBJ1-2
CASSVSTGGHGYTF
TGTGCCAGCAGTGTTTCCACAGGGGGCCATGGCTACACCTTC
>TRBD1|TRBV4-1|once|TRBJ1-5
CASSHRTGDNQPQHF
TGCGCCAGCAGCCACCGGACAGGCGATAATCAGCCCCAGCATTTT
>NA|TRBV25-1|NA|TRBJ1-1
CASSESLLRGDTEAFF
TGTGCCAGCAGTGAATCCCTTCTGAGGGGAGACACTGAAGCTTTCTTT
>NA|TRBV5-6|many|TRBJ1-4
CASSSETEADEKLFF
TGTGCCAGCAGCTCAGAGACAGAAGCGGATGAAAAACTGTTTTTT